This TCR beta chain was identified during a study of T cells after yellow fever vaccination. Study-level background: Preparation of fractions with low cell numbers was performed using SMART-Seq v4 Ultra Low Input.

Overall study findings and caveats: Faster peaking, at day 5 versus 15, marked a secondary response that was weaker. Researchers noted that a small share of clonotypes showed up in both CD4 and CD8 compartments.

As TCR cDNA was made by 5'RACE template switching, a universal primer site and UMIs were added. TCRdb reprocessed the 5' RACE reads via MiXCR and lists one record per CDR3 protein. This table has around 360,000 distinct CDR3 sequences, around a tenth appearing once. About this clonotype itself: The target antigen is unknown.

The sequenced sample was PBMCs, obtained on the day of the first yellow fever vaccination. The sequence was collected from a man between 18 and 29 years old who received the YFV17D yellow fever vaccine.

CDR3 nucleotides: TGTGCCAGCTCACCACCAGGCAGAGATCAGCCCCAGCATTTT. This translates into CASSPPGRDQPQHF. This chain joins TRBV18 and TRBJ1-5; D gene ambiguous. The germline gives CDR1 KGHSH, CDR2 LQKENI. The length of the CDR3 is 14 residues. Trimming took off 0 bases at V and 5 bases at J, with 8 bases between the two ends.